The next 31 T cell receptor beta chains were all read from a single sample in a study of cytomegalovirus exposure and HLA in healthy donors. Primers included in the PCR were 60 Vbeta and 13 Jbeta primers. Here immunoSEQ multiplex PCR was the method, and the copy in TCRdb shows in-frame clones only, minus some. The sample yields approximately 160,000 clones, almost 85% seen once. Sequencing was carried out using PBMCs. The source is a man under 40 in good health and CMV-seropositive.

The J gene is TRBJ2-3, the V gene TRBV4-1, with 16 nucleotides matching TRBD2. V lost 8 bases, J lost 5 bases, and 4 bases stayed unmatched. The CDR3 extends over 15 amino acids. Per the germline V gene, CDR1 is MGHRA and CDR2 is YSYEKL. The DNA for the CDR3 is TGCGCCAGCGGGACTAGCGGGAGGGCCCGAGATACGCAGTATTTT. Translating gives CASGTSGRARDTQYF.

This clone has only one observation. The gene calls are TRBV5-1 and TRBJ1-3; 10 bases agree with TRBD1. The V and J ends lost 4 bases and 7 bases, in that order; junction bases with no gene match: 5. The CDR3 sequence is 14 residues long. The germline V gene encodes CDR1 SGHRS and CDR2 YFSETQ. CDR3 bases: TGCGCCAGCAGCAGACGACAGGGGGCGAACACCATATATTTT. Encoded protein: CASSRRQGANTIYF. Filled out from reference TRBV5-1 and TRBJ1-3, the complete variable domain reads KAGVTQTPRYLIKTRGQQVTLSCSPISGHRSVSWYQQTPGQGLQFLFEYFSETQRNKGNFPGRFSGRQFSNSRSEMNVSTLELGDSALYLCASSRRQGANTIYFGEGSWLTVV.

The chain recombines TRBV19 with TRBJ1-5, with D perhaps matching TRBD1 (6 bases). V lost 5 bases, J lost 3 bases, and 11 bases lay in between. From germline, CDR1 is LNHDA and CDR2 SQIVND (reference sequence). The CDR3 loop spans 14 amino acids. The CDR3 loop reads CASSPPGDNQPQHF. Written as DNA, the CDR3 is TGTGCCAGTAGTCCCCCAGGGGACAATCAGCCCCAGCATTTT.

The V gene is TRBV7-9, the J gene TRBJ2-1, with TRBD2 matching 7 bases. The CDR3 has 17 residues. Germline V gene lookup returns CDR1 SEHNR and CDR2 FQNEAQ (reference sequence). Unmatched junction bases numbered 16, after V lost 5 bases and J lost 6 bases. CDR3 amino acids: CASSDSEKPREGNEQFF. The CDR3 DNA reads TGTGCCAGCAGCGATTCTGAGAAGCCTAGGGAGGGCAATGAGCAGTTCTTC.

This clone has ten or more counts. The V gene is TRBV4-1, the J gene TRBJ2-5; TRBD2 agrees at 7 bases. V was clipped by 4 bases and J by 1 base; unmatched bases: 0. This CDR3 comprises 13 residues. The germline V gene encodes CDR1 MGHRA and CDR2 YSYEKL. CDR3 sequence (DNA): TGCGCCAGCAGCCGGGGGGGCCAAGAGACCCAGTACTTC. Its translation: CASSRGGQETQYF.

The chain is built from TRBV18 and TRBJ1-2; TRBD1 aligns across 8 bases. The CDR3 consists of 13 residues. After removal of 2 bases from V and 7 bases from J, the junction contained 3 bases not matched to a gene. The V gene's germline CDR1 is KGHSH and CDR2 LQKENI. In DNA, the CDR3 is TGTGCCAGCTCACCAGGACAGGGCGGTGGCTACACCTTC. It codes for CASSPGQGGGYTF.

This clone was seen a single time. The chain recombines TRBV14 with TRBJ2-5; 7 bases line up with TRBD1. From germline, CDR1 is SGHDN and CDR2 FVKESK. Losses at the gene ends were 5 bases for V and 6 bases for J; bases not matched to a gene: 9. The CDR3 runs 14 residues. Here the CDR3 DNA reads TGTGCCAGCAGCTCCCGACAGGGTAGGAAGACCCAGTACTTC. Its protein is CASSSRQGRKTQYF. Complete variable domain (other parts from reference TRBV14 and TRBJ2-5): EAGVTQFPSHSVIEKGQTVTLRCDPISGHDNLYWYRRVMGKEIKFLLHFVKESKQDESGMPNNRFLAERTGGTYSTLKVQPAELEDSGVYFCASSSRQGRKTQYFGPGTRLLVL.

V is TRBV9 and J is TRBJ2-2, with 11 bases aligning to TRBD2. Trimming cost V 0 bases and J 7 bases; bases outside gene matches: 8. Looked up from germline, CDR1 is SGDLS and CDR2 is YYNGEE. The length of the CDR3 is 17 residues. CDR3 sequence (DNA): TGTGCCAGCAGCGTAGGGATAGCGGGGGGGCCTGACGGGGAGCTGTTTTTT. It encodes CASSVGIAGGPDGELFF.

CDR3 protein: CASSVTVRETQYF. As DNA, the CDR3 is TGTGCCAGCAGCGTGACTGTTAGAGAGACCCAGTACTTC. The J gene is TRBJ2-5, the V gene TRBV9; D remains unclear. Trimming removed 2 bases at V and 4 bases at J, with 9 bases between. Germline V lookup: CDR1 SGDLS, CDR2 YYNGEE. The CDR3 length is 13 residues.

For this clone: The sample has other DNA sequences that encode this CDR3 too. The CDR3 region has the DNA TGCGCCAGCAGCTTGGACACAGGACAGGGGCAGCCCCAGCATTTT. This codes for CASSLDTGQGQPQHF. The chain links TRBV5-1 to TRBJ1-5; 9 nucleotides agree with TRBD1. CDR1 is SGHRS, CDR2 YFSETQ, per germline. CDR3 length: 15 amino acids. J gave up 7 bases and V 0 bases, and 5 bases lay outside the gene matches.

The sample holds one count of this clone. V is TRBV27 and J is TRBJ1-2; D not resolved. Per the germline V gene, CDR1 is MNHEY and CDR2 is SMNVEV (reference sequence). The V and J ends lost 2 bases and 0 bases respectively, with 10 bases between them. The length of the CDR3 is 15 residues. The CDR3 DNA sequence: TGTGCCAGCAGTTTAGACTGGAGGACTAACTATGGCTACACCTTC. It translates to CASSLDWRTNYGYTF.

The chain joins TRBV19 to TRBJ2-5; TRBD1 matches 7 bases. The CDR3 contains 16 residues. The J segment lost 1 base and the V segment lost 5 bases, leaving 10 bases of the junction unmatched. CDR1 is LNHDA, CDR2 SQIVND, per germline (reference sequence). The CDR3: CASSPHLRGPQETQYF. As DNA, the CDR3 is TGTGCCAGTAGTCCACACTTGAGGGGGCCCCAAGAGACCCAGTACTTC.

As regards this clone: An end of the junction differs from the germline gene, which may be a read error. This chain links TRBV7-9 with TRBJ2-7; 7 nucleotides align to TRBD2. This CDR3 is 14 amino acids long. Looked up from germline, CDR1 is SEHNR and CDR2 is FQNEAQ (reference sequence). CDR3 coding DNA: TGTTCCAGCAGCTCCCTCGCGGGGGTTTACGAGCAGTACTTC. Residues: CSSSSLAGVYEQYF.

This clone was picked up one time. The CDR3 protein is CASSPGTGGGSTEAFF. As DNA, the CDR3 is TGTGCCAGCTCACCCGGGACAGGGGGTGGGAGCACTGAAGCTTTCTTT. V usage is TRBV18 and J usage is TRBJ1-1; 11 nucleotides agree with TRBD1. CDR3 size: 16 residues. V was pared by 3 bases and J by 4 bases, with 7 bases of the junction left unmatched. Germline V gene lookup returns CDR1 KGHSH and CDR2 LQKENI.

V usage is TRBV28 and J usage is TRBJ2-5, with a tentative D call TRBD1 (6 bases). Per the germline V gene, CDR1 is MDHEN and CDR2 is SYDVKM. V lost 4 bases and J 5 bases, leaving 14 bases between the germline ends. This CDR3 has 14 amino acids. CDR3 amino acids: CASSSPGVGETQYF. The DNA for the CDR3 is TGTGCCAGCAGTTCCCCAGGGGTTGGGGAGACCCAGTACTTC.

The rearrangement links TRBV2 to TRBJ2-7; 9 nucleotides agree with TRBD1. The ends lost 7 bases at V and 6 bases at J; junction bases unmatched: 10. CDR1 and CDR2 from the germline V gene are SNHLY and FYNNEI. This CDR3 comprises 14 residues. CDR3 nucleotide sequence: TGTGCCAGCAAATCCGGGACAGGGTCCGTCGAGCAGTACTTC. Its translation is CASKSGTGSVEQYF.

The rearrangement joins TRBV27 to TRBJ1-2; D gene unclear. The CDR3 runs 14 residues. Germline CDR1 reads MNHEY; CDR2 reads SMNVEV (reference sequence). Deletions cut 8 bases from V and 0 bases from J, with 13 bases between. CDR3 in DNA: TGTGCCAGCTCCCCAGGCGTCTCTAACTATGGCTACACCTTC. Its protein product is CASSPGVSNYGYTF.

This chain joins TRBV6-4 and TRBJ2-1; 12 nucleotides agree with TRBD2. The V and J ends lost 3 bases and 5 bases, in that order; junction bases with no gene match: 2. CDR1 and CDR2 (germline): MRHNA, SNTAGT. There are 15 residues in the CDR3. The CDR3 nucleotides are TGTGCCAGCAGTGAAGGACTAGCGGGAAACAATGAGCAGTTCTTC. Its translation is CASSEGLAGNNEQFF.

For this clone: The junction shows a germline mismatch at one end, possibly a read error. V usage is TRBV7-2 and J usage is TRBJ2-7; D might be TRBD1 (5 bases). This CDR3 region has 14 residues. Germline lookup yields CDR1 SGHTA and CDR2 FQGNSA. The CDR3 DNA is TGTGCCAGCAGCTTAAGGCAGGGTTCCTCCGAGCAGTACTTC. As protein: CASSLRQGSSEQYF.

The chain couples TRBV28 to TRBJ2-3; D gene uncertain. The germline V gene has CDR1 MDHEN and CDR2 SYDVKM. This CDR3 has 15 residues. The V and J ends lost 5 bases and 2 bases respectively, with 14 bases between them. The CDR3 protein is CASSQAPGPTDTQYF. CDR3 DNA: TGTGCCAGCAGTCAAGCACCGGGTCCCACAGATACGCAGTATTTT.

The chain uses TRBV5-6 and TRBJ1-1; D remains ambiguous. Trimming left V 1 base short and J 4 bases short, with 8 bases between. Germline values: CDR1 SGHDT, CDR2 YYEEEE. The CDR3 consists of 13 residues. The CDR3 reads CASSLSGGTEAFF. Written as DNA, the CDR3 is TGTGCCAGCAGCTTGTCGGGAGGCACTGAAGCTTTCTTT.

The chain links TRBV9 to TRBJ2-1; 8 nucleotides align to TRBD1. Germline CDR1 SGDLS, CDR2 YYNGEE. The CDR3 length is 12 residues. The junction had 1 base not matched to a gene; V was cut back by 2 bases and J by 9 bases. The chain's CDR3 is CASSVDRGEQFF. The CDR3 coding sequence is TGTGCCAGCAGCGTTGACAGGGGTGAGCAGTTCTTC.

V gene TRBV19 combines with J gene TRBJ2-1; D possibly corresponds to TRBD2 (6 bases). CDR1 LNHDA and CDR2 SQIVND come from the germline V gene (reference sequence). Trimming took off 0 bases at V and 9 bases at J, with 15 bases between the two ends. The CDR3 has 15 amino acids. Here the CDR3 reads CASSIDWDGSSEQFF. CDR3 nucleotide sequence: TGTGCCAGTAGTATAGATTGGGACGGGAGCAGTGAGCAGTTCTTC. The full variable domain, rest sourced from reference TRBV19 and TRBJ2-1, is DGGITQSPKYLFRKEGQNVTLSCEQNLNHDAMYWYRQDPGQGLRLIYYSQIVNDFQKGDIAEGYSVSREKKESFPLTVTSAQKNPTAFYLCASSIDWDGSSEQFFGPGTRLTVL.

The chain carries TRBV7-2 and TRBJ2-6; D gene ambiguous. Germline V gene lookup returns CDR1 SGHTA and CDR2 FQGNSA. V gave up 1 base and J gave up 2 bases, with 3 bases separating them. The CDR3 covers 14 residues. CDR3 DNA: TGTGCCAGCAGCTTAGGCGCTGGGGCCAACGTCCTGACTTTC. Translating gives CASSLGAGANVLTF. The full variable domain, with the rest looked up from reference TRBV7-2 and TRBJ2-6, is GAGVSQSPSNKVTEKGKDVELRCDPISGHTALYWYRQSLGQGLEFLIYFQGNSAPDKSGLPSDRFSAERTGGSVSTLTIQRTQQEDSAVYLCASSLGAGANVLTFGAGSRLTVL.

The chain joins TRBV10-2 to TRBJ1-5; TRBD1 aligns across 9 bases. Germline V CDR1 and CDR2: WSHSY, SAAADI. This CDR3 is built from 15 residues. With 6 bases clipped from V and 0 bases from J, the junction kept 3 bases outside the gene matches. In DNA form, the CDR3 reads TGCGCCAGCAGGGGACAGGGACGTAGCAATCAGCCCCAGCATTTT. Protein: CASRGQGRSNQPQHF.

V usage is TRBV2 and J usage is TRBJ2-7, with a possible D match to TRBD1 (5 bases). Germline loops: CDR1 SNHLY, CDR2 FYNNEI. Trimming left V 6 bases short and J 6 bases short, with 18 bases between. There are 14 residues in the CDR3. The CDR3 region is CASSQVTGSGEQYF. The CDR3 coding sequence is TGTGCCAGCAGCCAAGTAACAGGTTCGGGCGAGCAGTACTTC. Combining the CDR3 with reference TRBV2 and TRBJ2-7 gives the whole variable domain EPEVTQTPSHQVTQMGQEVILRCVPISNHLYFYWYRQILGQKVEFLVSFYNNEISEKSEIFDDQFSVERPDGSNFTLKIRSTKLEDSAMYFCASSQVTGSGEQYFGPGTRLTVT.

This CDR3 reads CASSPPRSSYNEQFF. The CDR3 DNA is TGTGCCAGCAGCCCCCCCCGGAGCTCCTACAATGAGCAGTTCTTC. J is TRBJ2-1 and V is TRBV11-2; D remains unclear. The CDR3 extends over 15 amino acids. Germline loops: CDR1 SGHAT, CDR2 FQNNGV. Trimming removed 5 bases from V and 0 bases from J, with 11 bases in between.

This clone was counted only a few times. V and J are TRBV11-2 and TRBJ1-4; a weak D match, TRBD1 (6 bases). V lost 3 bases, J lost 7 bases, and 12 bases lay in between. CDR1 and CDR2 from the germline V gene are SGHAT and FQNNGV. This CDR3 has 14 residues. The CDR3 region has the DNA TGTGCCAGCAGCTTGACAGGAATTAGTGAAAAACTGTTTTTT. Translation: CASSLTGISEKLFF.

The J gene is TRBJ2-5, the V gene TRBV9; TRBD2 matches at 9 bases. After removal of 4 bases from V and 3 bases from J, the junction contained 10 bases not matched to a gene. Germline CDR1 is SGDLS and CDR2 is YYNGEE. The CDR3 loop spans 16 amino acids. The CDR3 loop reads CASSPHGVAGEETQYF. CDR3 nucleotides: TGTGCCAGCAGCCCCCATGGGGTAGCGGGAGAAGAGACCCAGTACTTC.

The V call is TRBV11-2, the J call TRBJ2-1; 14 nucleotides match TRBD2. The CDR3 is 19 amino acids. The germline V gene encodes CDR1 SGHAT and CDR2 FQNNGV. J gave up 4 bases and V 2 bases, and 10 bases lay outside the gene matches. CDR3 region: CASSLSGTSGSYSYNEQFF. The CDR3 region has the DNA TGTGCCAGCAGCTTATCCGGGACTAGCGGGAGTTACTCATACAATGAGCAGTTCTTC.

CDR3 protein: CASSAKTGTMNTEAFF. CDR3 nucleotides: TGTGCCAGCAGCGCTAAGACAGGGACGATGAACACTGAAGCTTTCTTT. The chain has TRBV9 and TRBJ1-1, with 7 positions matching TRBD1. CDR3 size: 16 residues. With V trimmed by 3 bases and J by 0 bases, 8 bases remained unmatched. Looked up from germline, CDR1 is SGDLS and CDR2 is YYNGEE.